This entry is about one T cell receptor (beta chain). There is no known antigen for this receptor. Base qualities were left out, and no much larger clone turns up one base away. The library relied on 5' RACE. The sequencer was an Illumina HiSeq 2500. A second PCR of about 7 to 12 cycles was run with a J-beta primer mix and a sample-barcoded 5' primer. A template-switch 5' adaptor carrying 12 random nucleotides introduced a unique molecular identifier onto each TCR beta cDNA molecule. Each sample yielded at least 2.5 million CDR3-containing paired-end reads. All of the RNA was converted into first-strand cDNA using the Mint cDNA synthesis kit, with a TRBC-specific oligonucleotide serving as the primer. After uracil-DNA glycosylase treatment, a first 18-cycle PCR used universal primers M1SS and BC2_uni_R on all cDNA. On the authors' methods: Each sample was normalized by randomly selecting 1 million high-quality reads, each carrying a distinct molecular identifier. Reads sharing molecular identifiers were discarded rather than binned into consensus sequences. MiTCR, with a Q25 quality threshold and the strictest error-elimination algorithm, was used for CDR3 identification, clonotype clustering and error correction. A nonparametric unseen species model using Euler transformation provided a lower-bound estimate of total TCR beta diversity. TCRdb applied fastp at Q25 and MiXCR to the public reads, then kept only in-frame beta chains. Every entry covers one CDR3 protein and lists the most common genes and DNA from its rows. The V and J calls shown here were made by TCRdb, not taken from the authors' results. The sample table contains 800,000 to 1,000,000 distinct CDR3 sequences; only one count was recorded for approximately 49% of them. The top ten clones comprise 13% of the sample.

The donors were 40 or so Caucasian individuals from Russia, aged roughly 6 to 100 years, who were systemically healthy. Roughly 9 milliliters of peripheral blood were drawn from each donor into EDTA-treated Vacutainer tubes. Ficoll-Paque density-gradient centrifugation was used to isolate PBMCs, with at least 6.5 million per sample. Total RNA was extracted from PBMCs with Trizol reagent, with at least 6 micrograms obtained per sample. For every donor, flow cytometry on a PBMC aliquot measured the percentage of naive CD45RAhigh/CD27high T cells. The source of the sample is a study of blood T cells in healthy people across ages (dated by TCRdb to between 2014 and 2017). Turning to the overall study: In model experiments, roughly one uniquely barcoded TCR beta cDNA molecule per two T cells was captured by template switching. To avoid experimental bias, donors of different ages were spread randomly across the sequencing lanes. For two donors (one aged 18 to 30 and one aged 80 or older), the study analyzed two additional independent replicas of 1 million unique cDNA reads from the same blood draw. Using deep sequencing normalized with unique cDNA molecular identifiers, the study measured how TCR beta repertoire diversity changes with age. The donors were divided into four age groups: young (average about 15 years), middle-aged (about 40), aged (about 60) and long-lived (about 80). General findings and caveats noted by the study authors: Observed TCR beta diversity per million T cells fell roughly linearly with age, and a significant reduction was already apparent by age roughly 40. Estimates of total diversity based on one million sequenced T cells were considered lower bounds and underestimates. The CMV infection status of donors was not known, potentially confounding age-related changes in expanded clonotypes. Compared with the aged group, more naive CD4+ T cells, fewer expanded clones and increased TCR diversity were shown by the long-lived group, suggesting age selection. Since profiling was done on bulk unsorted PBMCs, naive and antigen-experienced compartments could not be conclusively compared. A strong correlation was found between observed TCR beta diversity and the percentage of naive T cells measured by flow cytometry.

The sequencing input was blood. The TCR comes from a man between 25 and 39 years old in good health.

The nucleotide sequence reads TGTGCCAGCAGCTTAGAGGCAGCCTACTACGAGCAGTACTTC. Its translation is CASSLEAAYYEQYF. The chain was built from TRBV7-2 and TRBJ2-7; the D gene cannot be named for sure. V is clipped by 1 base and J by 3 bases, and the sequence between their germline boundaries is 10 bases long. In the germline V gene, CDR1 corresponds to SGHTA and CDR2 to FQGNSA. Reading from cysteine to phenylalanine, the CDR3 counts 14 amino acids. Only the CDR3 part of the read is kept: 42 bases, read in frame from the first base. Extended through the reference TRBV7-2 and TRBJ2-7 proteins, this CDR3 yields the full variable domain: GAGVSQSPSNKVTEKGKDVELRCDPISGHTALYWYRQSLGQGLEFLIYFQGNSAPDKSGLPSDRFSAERTGGSVSTLTIQRTQQEDSAVYLCASSLEAAYYEQYFGPGTRLTVT.